The 11 T cell receptor beta chains below come from one sample, sequenced in a study of blood T cell repertoires in COVID-19. Assay: immunoSEQ multiplex PCR; the TCRdb copy retains only in-frame clones and omits some. This table has 120,000 to 150,000 clones, 85% appearing once. Material for sequencing was peripheral blood. Receptors were obtained from a woman between 40 and 50 years old with active or convalescent COVID-19.

V usage is TRBV3-1 (or the pseudogene TRBV3-2) and J usage is TRBJ2-7; 9 bases are shared with TRBD1. The length of the CDR3 is 14 residues. V trimming: 3 bases; J trimming: 3 bases; junction bases outside the gene matches: 3. CDR1 is LGHDT, CDR2 YNNKEL, per germline (reference sequence). This chain's CDR3 is CASSHRDRDYEQYF. The DNA of the CDR3 is TGTGCCAGCAGCCACCGGGACAGGGACTACGAGCAGTACTTC.

This clone was picked up a small number of times. This chain links TRBV4-2 with TRBJ2-7; 9 bases are shared with TRBD2. CDR3 length equals 16 residues. Germline V CDR1 and CDR2: LGHNA, YNFKEQ. Trimming cost V 0 bases and J 7 bases; bases outside gene matches: 10. The CDR3 region is CASSQDLASGAQEQYF. The CDR3 DNA is TGTGCCAGCAGCCAAGATTTGGCTAGCGGGGCGCAAGAGCAGTACTTC.

The chain links TRBV28 to TRBJ1-1; D perhaps matches TRBD1 (6 bases). Germline CDR1 MDHEN, CDR2 SYDVKM. The V end lost 2 bases, the J end lost 11 bases, and 12 bases lay between the germline ends. CDR3 size: 12 residues. Written as DNA, the CDR3 is TGTGCCAGCAGTTTAGCGGGGGGCATGGCTTTCTTT. Its protein product is CASSLAGGMAFF.

This clone showed up just a few times. This chain connects TRBV9 to TRBJ1-2; D is uncertain. V lost 3 bases and J 8 bases, leaving 20 bases between the germline ends. CDR1 and CDR2 (germline): SGDLS, YYNGEE. The CDR3 length is 15 residues. Here the CDR3 reads CASSGYEGQMGGYTF. The CDR3 DNA is TGTGCCAGCAGCGGTTACGAGGGTCAAATGGGGGGCTACACCTTC.

The rearrangement links TRBV10-2 to TRBJ1-3; possibly TRBD1 for D (6 bases). CDR1 WSHSY and CDR2 SAAADI come from the germline V gene. This CDR3 is built from 15 residues. With 6 bases removed from V and 4 bases from J, the gap between germline ends came to 16 bases. DNA of the CDR3: TGCGCCAGCAGGGAAAAGTGGGGGCTCGGAAACACCATATATTTT. The encoded protein is CASREKWGLGNTIYF.

Notes on this clone: Sequence at one end of the junction differs from germline and may be a read error. The rearrangement uses TRBV28 and TRBJ2-3; tentatively, D is TRBD2 (5 bases). CDR3 size: 14 residues. The V gene's germline CDR1 is MDHEN and CDR2 SYDVKM. The CDR3 loop reads CANSLYGETDTQYF. The CDR3, as DNA: TGTGCCAACAGTTTATACGGGGAGACAGATACGCAGTATTTT.

With regard to this clone: The junction and the germline gene differ at one end; a read error may be behind it. The chain uses TRBV7-7 and TRBJ2-7; 10 nucleotides align to TRBD1. From germline, CDR1 is SSHAT and CDR2 FNYEAQ (reference sequence). This CDR3 has 15 amino acids. CDR3 sequence reads: CASSLGQGTSYEQYF. The CDR3 region has the DNA TGTGCTAGCAGCTTGGGACAGGGGACCTCCTACGAGCAGTACTTC.

This clone is a singleton in its sample. V is TRBV7-8 and J is TRBJ2-7, with 11 nucleotides matching TRBD2. CDR3 length: 18 amino acids. V was pared by 8 bases and J by 0 bases, with 15 bases of the junction left unmatched. From germline, CDR1 is SGHVS and CDR2 FQNEAQ. The CDR3 DNA reads as TGTGCCAGCGCTCCGGGTTCTAGCGGGAGGACTGGCTCCTACGAGCAGTACTTC. Translated: CASAPGSSGRTGSYEQYF.

This clone came up a few times. The chain joins TRBV28 to TRBJ1-1, with 7 bases that match TRBD1. V gave up 1 base and J gave up 1 base; unmatched junction bases: 6. Germline V gives CDR1 MDHEN, CDR2 SYDVKM. This CDR3 contains 16 residues. CDR3 region: CASSLSRGPQNTEAFF. CDR3 bases: TGTGCCAGCAGTTTATCGAGGGGGCCTCAGAACACTGAAGCTTTCTTT.

The chain recombines TRBV7-7 with TRBJ2-5, with 11 bases lining up with TRBD1. CDR3 length equals 15 residues. Germline V gene lookup returns CDR1 SSHAT and CDR2 FNYEAQ (reference sequence). Trimming removed 7 bases from V and 2 bases from J; junction bases left unmatched: 6. For the CDR3, the DNA is TGTGCCAGCACCTTCGGGACAGGGGGACAAGAGACCCAGTACTTC. It is translated as CASTFGTGGQETQYF.

The chain carries TRBV28 and TRBJ1-2; 10 bases map to TRBD1. The CDR3 spans 16 residues. The V gene's germline CDR1 is MDHEN and CDR2 SYDVKM. After removal of 5 bases from V and 1 base from J, the junction contained 7 bases not matched to a gene. The CDR3 DNA reads TGTGCCAGCAGTATCCCCGGGACAGGGGTTAACTATGGCTACACCTTC. The encoded protein is CASSIPGTGVNYGYTF.